The 21 T cell receptor beta chains below all came from one sample that was sequenced in a study of CD8 T cells in Susac syndrome. The RNA input was about 0.5 to 1 ug, and it was reverse transcribed with random hexamers. MiXCR, applied by TCRdb to the immunoSEQ multiplex PCR reads, yields one record per CDR3 protein. The sample holds around 230,000 distinct CDR3 sequences, less than 96% seen once. Sequencing was done on a sample of CD4+ T cells from PBMCs. The receptors derive from a human donor with Susac syndrome.

The CDR3 coding sequence is TGCAGCGTTGAAGATCCTAGGGGCCACCAGCCCCAGCATTTT. Amino acid sequence: CSVEDPRGHQPQHF. V usage is TRBV29-1 and J usage is TRBJ1-5; a weak D match, TRBD1 (5 bases). V was pared by 0 bases and J by 7 bases, with 13 bases between. This CDR3 has 14 amino acids. Germline V gene data show CDR1 as SQVTM and CDR2 as ANQGSEA.

This clonotype turned up a few times. The chain uses TRBV9 and TRBJ1-1; D is unclear. The CDR3 contains 15 residues. The V end lost 0 bases, the J end lost 4 bases, and 13 bases lay between the germline ends. Germline V CDR1 and CDR2: SGDLS, YYNGEE. CDR3 loop: CASSVVPGVGTEAFF. The DNA of the CDR3 is TGTGCCAGCAGCGTAGTGCCCGGGGTGGGCACTGAAGCTTTCTTT.

The genes are TRBV27 and TRBJ2-3, with 11 nucleotides matching TRBD2. CDR1 is MNHEY and CDR2 is SMNVEV in the germline V gene (reference sequence). The CDR3 contains 17 residues. After removal of 4 bases from V and 2 bases from J, the junction contained 8 bases not matched to a gene. This CDR3 reads CASSSPGTSGITDTQYF. CDR3 nucleotide sequence: TGTGCCAGCAGTTCGCCGGGGACTAGCGGAATCACAGATACGCAGTATTTT.

This chain connects TRBV28 to TRBJ1-1; D is undetermined. CDR3 size: 15 residues. The germline V gene encodes CDR1 MDHEN and CDR2 SYDVKM. Trimming removed 6 bases at V and 5 bases at J, with 19 bases between. The CDR3 here is CASRITFRGNTEAFF. Written as DNA, the CDR3 is TGTGCCAGCAGGATTACCTTCCGGGGAAATACTGAAGCTTTCTTT. The full variable domain, completed using reference TRBV28 and TRBJ1-1, is DVKVTQSSRYLVKRTGEKVFLECVQDMDHENMFWYRQDPGLGLRLIYFSYDVKMKEKGDIPEGYSVSREKKERFSLILESASTNQTSMYLCASRITFRGNTEAFFGQGTRLTVV.

This clonotype has just one count. The chain has TRBV7-8 and TRBJ2-7; no clear D gene. Germline-derived CDR1 and CDR2 are SGHVS and FQNEAQ. The ends were cut back, 5 bases at V and 0 bases at J, with 11 bases in the middle. The CDR3 loop spans 14 amino acids. The CDR3 reads CASSKELFSYEQYF. The CDR3 coding sequence is TGTGCCAGCAGCAAAGAGCTCTTCTCCTACGAGCAGTACTTC.

V and J are TRBV13 and TRBJ2-7; D is uncertain. Trimming removed 1 base from V and 2 bases from J, with 6 bases in between. There are 13 residues in the CDR3. CDR1 is PRHDT, CDR2 FYEKMQ, per germline (reference sequence). The CDR3 DNA sequence: TGTGCCAGCAGCTTAGTCCCACCCTACGAGCAGTACTTC. Translation gives CASSLVPPYEQYF.

The rearrangement joins TRBV24-1 to TRBJ2-3; TRBD2 matches at 16 bases. V lost 4 bases and J lost 6; bases outside the gene matches: 6. Germline loops: CDR1 KGHDR, CDR2 SFDVKD. The CDR3 covers 17 residues. The CDR3 sequence is CATSDLWGLAGGDTQYF. For the CDR3, the DNA is TGTGCCACCAGTGACCTTTGGGGACTAGCGGGAGGGGATACGCAGTATTTT.

The chain employs TRBV18 and TRBJ2-3, with D perhaps TRBD2 (5 bases). The CDR3 sequence is 15 residues long. Trimming took off 4 bases at V and 0 bases at J, with 11 bases between the two ends. CDR1 KGHSH and CDR2 LQKENI come from the germline V gene. The CDR3 reads CASSRGRTSTDTQYF. The DNA for the CDR3 is TGTGCCAGCTCACGCGGACGGACTAGCACAGATACGCAGTATTTT.

The genes are TRBV20-1 and TRBJ2-1; 7 bases line up with TRBD2. The CDR3 is 17 amino acids. With V trimmed by 0 bases and J by 0 bases, 8 bases remained unmatched. CDR1 DFQATT and CDR2 SNEGSKA come from the germline V gene (reference sequence). The CDR3 here is CSARDRTSSASYNEQFF. The DNA for the CDR3 is TGCAGTGCTAGAGATCGGACTAGTTCGGCCTCCTACAATGAGCAGTTCTTC.

The chain recombines TRBV28 with TRBJ2-7; a possible D gene is TRBD1 (5 bases). The germline V gene has CDR1 MDHEN and CDR2 SYDVKM. The V end was cut by 6 bases, the J end by 4 bases, with 22 bases between. The length of the CDR3 is 16 residues. CDR3 residues: CASSPTSKGTGYEQYF. DNA for the CDR3: TGTGCCAGCAGCCCTACGTCCAAGGGAACAGGATACGAGCAGTACTTC.

This chain uses TRBV18 with TRBJ1-5; D is perhaps TRBD1 (5 bases). CDR1 and CDR2 from the germline V gene are KGHSH and LQKENI. There are 14 residues in the CDR3. V gave up 6 bases and J gave up 4 bases, with 13 bases separating them. The CDR3 region has the DNA TGTGCCAGCTCCCCAGGGACTGCAAATCAGCCCCAGCATTTT. This translates into CASSPGTANQPQHF.

V and J are TRBV19 and TRBJ2-3; 10 bases align to TRBD1. The ends lost 1 base at V and 1 base at J; junction bases unmatched: 2. Per germline, CDR1 LNHDA and CDR2 SQIVND (reference sequence). The CDR3 length is 16 residues. The DNA of the CDR3 is TGTGCCAGTAGTATAGGAGGGACAGGGGGCACAGATACGCAGTATTTT. Protein: CASSIGGTGGTDTQYF.

The chain carries TRBV30 and TRBJ1-2, with D tentatively TRBD1 (5 bases). Germline CDR1 and CDR2: GTSNPN and SVGIG (reference sequence). V lost 4 bases, J lost 4 bases, and 19 bases lay in between. The CDR3 spans 15 residues. The CDR3 sequence is CAWTNLRRQPYGYTF. The CDR3 DNA follows: TGTGCCTGGACCAATTTAAGGCGACAGCCCTATGGCTACACCTTC. Together with reference TRBV30 and TRBJ1-2, the CDR3 gives the full variable domain: SQTIHQWPATLVQPVGSPLSLECTVEGTSNPNLYWYRQAAGRGLQLLFYSVGIGQISSEVPQNLSASRPQDRQFILSSKKLLLSDSGFYLCAWTNLRRQPYGYTFGSGTRLTVV.

This clonotype was counted only a few times. This sequence joins TRBV2 and TRBJ2-7, with D possibly TRBD2 on 5 matching bases. Trimming left V 5 bases short and J 0 bases short, with 8 bases between. Germline V gives CDR1 SNHLY, CDR2 FYNNEI. This CDR3 has 13 residues. CDR3 residues: CASSRDSSYEQYF. CDR3 DNA: TGTGCCAGCAGTCGGGATAGCTCCTACGAGCAGTACTTC.

This chain connects TRBV19 to TRBJ1-2; TRBD1 matches at 8 bases. After removal of 5 bases from V and 7 bases from J, the junction contained 6 bases not matched to a gene. The CDR3 sequence is 13 residues long. Germline lookup yields CDR1 LNHDA and CDR2 SQIVND (reference sequence). The CDR3 sequence is CASSPTDRAGYTF. The CDR3 nucleotides read TGTGCCAGTAGTCCGACGGACAGGGCTGGCTACACCTTC.

CDR3 amino acids: CASEAGRSGYTF. Written as DNA, the CDR3 is TGTGCCAGCGAGGCGGGGCGAAGTGGCTACACCTTC. This chain joins TRBV12-3 or TRBV12-4 and TRBJ1-2, with D perhaps TRBD1 (5 bases). V was shortened by 8 bases and J by 7 bases, with 14 bases between the two germline ends. The CDR3 loop spans 12 amino acids.

The J gene is TRBJ2-4, the V gene TRBV29-1, with 10 bases identical to TRBD1. Germline V gene sequence: CDR1 SQVTM, CDR2 ANQGSEA. This CDR3 is built from 12 residues. J lost 9 bases, V lost 7 bases, and 6 bases had no gene match. In nucleotides, the CDR3 is TGCAGCGCCCGGGACAGGGGTTTCATTCAGTACTTC. Amino acids: CSARDRGFIQYF.

This chain connects TRBV29-1 to TRBJ1-4; tentative D call: TRBD1 (6 bases). Germline loops: CDR1 SQVTM, CDR2 ANQGSEA. CDR3 length: 14 residues. Trimming stripped 0 bases from V and 5 bases from J, with 10 bases between. The chain's CDR3 is CSVEDRTVNEKLFF. The CDR3 nucleotides read TGCAGCGTTGAAGATCGGACAGTGAATGAAAAACTGTTTTTT. The full variable domain, its missing parts supplied by reference TRBV29-1 and TRBJ1-4, is SAVISQKPSRDICQRGTSLTIQCQVDSQVTMMFWYRQQPGQSLTLIATANQGSEATYESGFVIDKFPISRPNLTFSTLTVSNMSPEDSSIYLCSVEDRTVNEKLFFGSGTQLSVL.

The chain couples TRBV12-3 or TRBV12-4 to TRBJ2-3; 7 bases are shared with TRBD2. The V segment lost 0 bases and the J segment 3 bases; nucleotides outside the gene matches: 3. There are 15 residues in the CDR3. The CDR3 DNA reads as TGTGCCAGCAGTTTAGCGGGAGGGCTGACAGATACGCAGTATTTT. Its protein product is CASSLAGGLTDTQYF.

This clonotype was counted a single time. The rearrangement uses TRBV9 and TRBJ1-2, with D possibly being TRBD1 (5 bases). CDR1 and CDR2 (germline): SGDLS, YYNGEE. V gave up 4 bases and J gave up 6 bases, with 19 bases separating them. The CDR3 consists of 15 residues. CDR3 in amino acids: CASSTPEIGTDGYTF. CDR3 nucleotide sequence: TGTGCCAGCAGCACCCCCGAGATCGGGACCGATGGCTACACCTTC.

V gene TRBV20-1 combines with J gene TRBJ2-7, with a weak D call TRBD1 (6 bases). V lost 7 bases and J lost 1, with 17 bases in between. Per the germline V gene, CDR1 is DFQATT and CDR2 is SNEGSKA (reference sequence). There are 14 residues in the CDR3. Here the CDR3 reads CSGLGTPVSYEQYF. CDR3 nucleotides: TGCAGTGGGCTAGGGACACCTGTATCCTACGAGCAGTACTTC.